Shown below are 18 T cell receptor beta chains from a single sample sequenced in a study of CD8 T cells in ankylosing spondylitis. MiXCR, applied by TCRdb to the 5' RACE reads, yields one record per CDR3 protein. There are roughly 240,000 distinct CDR3 sequences in the sample; roughly 32% occur only once, and about 4.2% lies in the top ten. The sequenced sample was blood, either unsorted or a sorted T cell fraction (not recorded which). The receptors here all came from a male donor with ankylosing spondylitis or in good health (not recorded which).

The V call is TRBV7-8, the J call TRBJ2-1, with D possibly TRBD1 on 5 matching bases. The CDR3 spans 15 residues. The germline V and J ends were trimmed by 5 bases and 8 bases, with 19 bases remaining between them. CDR1 and CDR2 (germline): SGHVS, FQNEAQ. This CDR3 reads CASSPPGAWGDEQFF. The CDR3 DNA reads as TGTGCCAGCAGCCCGCCCGGAGCTTGGGGCGATGAGCAGTTCTTC.

In its sample, this clonotype was seen many times. This chain connects TRBV6-1 to TRBJ2-7, with 8 bases fitting TRBD2. The germline V gene has CDR1 MNHNS and CDR2 SASEGT. CDR3 length: 14 amino acids. The V and J ends lost 6 bases and 1 base, in that order; junction bases with no gene match: 5. The CDR3 region is CASSSTSVSYEQYF. In DNA form, the CDR3 reads TGTGCCAGCAGCTCGACTAGCGTGTCCTACGAGCAGTACTTC.

This clonotype has only a few counts. The J gene is TRBJ2-1, the V gene TRBV10-3; possible D gene TRBD2, 6 bases. The CDR3 totals 14 residues. The V end was cut by 6 bases, the J end by 6 bases, with 15 bases between. The germline V gene has CDR1 ENHRY and CDR2 SYGVKD. The CDR3 loop reads CAIRGDSESNEQFF. The DNA for the CDR3 is TGTGCCATCAGGGGGGACTCGGAGTCCAATGAGCAGTTCTTC.

This clonotype was observed a single time. The rearrangement joins TRBV7-2 to TRBJ2-1; D ambiguous. From germline, CDR1 is SGHTA and CDR2 FQGNSA. The CDR3 consists of 15 residues. V lost 3 bases, J lost 1 base, and 10 bases lay in between. This CDR3 is CASSFNPGSYNEQFF. The CDR3, as DNA: TGTGCCAGCAGCTTCAATCCGGGTTCCTACAATGAGCAGTTCTTC.

In this sample, this clonotype turned up a few times. The chain joins TRBV5-6 to TRBJ2-1; D unclear. CDR1 SGHDT and CDR2 YYEEEE come from the germline V gene. V dropped 2 bases and J dropped 9 bases, with 15 bases sitting between them. This CDR3 is 14 amino acids long. This CDR3 reads CASSFSGPQPEQFF. The CDR3 coding sequence is TGTGCCAGCAGCTTCTCGGGTCCGCAACCTGAGCAGTTCTTC.

V and J are TRBV28 and TRBJ2-3; maybe TRBD1 (6 bases). The CDR3 has 16 residues. V was pared by 5 bases and J by 1 base, with 16 bases between. CDR1 MDHEN and CDR2 SYDVKM come from the germline V gene. The CDR3 bases are TGTGCCAGCAGTACAATACAGGGTCGGGGCACAGATACGCAGTATTTT. This gives the protein CASSTIQGRGTDTQYF.

This clonotype has only a few counts. The rearrangement links TRBV12-3 or TRBV12-4 to TRBJ2-3; 8 bases line up with TRBD2. V was clipped by 11 bases and J by 3 bases; unmatched bases: 10. The CDR3 contains 14 residues. Here the CDR3 reads CASRAGGETDTQYF. CDR3 coding DNA: TGTGCCTCGCGGGCCGGGGGGGAAACAGATACGCAGTATTTT.

The chain employs TRBV6-5 and TRBJ2-2; either TRBD1 or TRBD2 may supply D (6 bases each). V lost 1 base and J 4 bases, leaving 10 bases between the germline ends. CDR3 length: 15 residues. Germline CDR1 reads MNHEY; CDR2 reads SVGAGI. CDR3 sequence: CASSYYREATGELFF. The CDR3 DNA reads TGTGCCAGCAGTTACTACAGGGAGGCCACCGGGGAGCTGTTTTTT.

The chain couples TRBV20-1 to TRBJ2-5, with 9 bases that match TRBD2. With V trimmed by 2 bases and J by 2 bases, 9 bases remained unmatched. The germline CDR1 and CDR2 sequences are DFQATT and SNEGSKA (reference sequence). CDR3 length equals 16 residues. Written as DNA, the CDR3 is TGCAGTGCTAGACCCTCGGGAACTAGCGGGCAAGAGACCCAGTACTTC. Translating it yields CSARPSGTSGQETQYF.

The chain is built from TRBV10-2 and TRBJ2-3; 13 bases are shared with TRBD2. Germline V gives CDR1 WSHSY, CDR2 SAAADI. V was pared by 8 bases and J by 4 bases, with 3 bases of the junction left unmatched. CDR3 length: 14 amino acids. CDR3 sequence (DNA): TGCGCCAGCCGACTAGCGGGGGGCTCAGATACGCAGTATTTT. This gives the protein CASRLAGGSDTQYF.

The V call is TRBV5-8, the J call TRBJ2-7; the match to TRBD1 covers 9 bases. The junction had 13 bases not matched to a gene; V was cut back by 4 bases and J by 5 bases. The CDR3 spans 16 residues. Germline V gene sequence: CDR1 SGHTS, CDR2 YDEGEE. The CDR3, as DNA: TGTGCCAGCAGCCCGGGACAGGGAACATCAGTCGACGAGCAGTACTTC. Protein product: CASSPGQGTSVDEQYF.

DNA for the CDR3: TGTGCCAGCAGTTACTCAAACAGGGGGCGCCCCAGCGAGCAGTACTTC. It translates to CASSYSNRGRPSEQYF. The chain couples TRBV6-5 to TRBJ2-7; 9 bases agree with TRBD1. The CDR3 consists of 16 residues. Germline values: CDR1 MNHEY, CDR2 SVGAGI. The V segment lost 0 bases and the J segment 6 bases; nucleotides outside the gene matches: 9.

There are a few counts of this clonotype. J is TRBJ2-3 and V is TRBV10-3; 9 bases map to TRBD1. The CDR3 runs 17 residues. Germline values: CDR1 ENHRY, CDR2 SYGVKD. The trim removed 0 bases at V and 4 bases at J, leaving 8 bases unmatched. CDR3 bases: TGTGCCATCAGTGAGTCGAGAGGACAGGGGAGCTCAGATACGCAGTATTTT. Translation: CAISESRGQGSSDTQYF.

This sequence joins TRBV20-1 and TRBJ2-3, with 9 bases that match TRBD2. Germline loops: CDR1 DFQATT, CDR2 SNEGSKA (reference sequence). The V segment lost 6 bases and the J segment 0 bases; nucleotides outside the gene matches: 7. The CDR3 is 15 residues long. CDR3: CSATPSGESTDTQYF. For the CDR3, the DNA is TGCAGTGCCACCCCTAGCGGGGAAAGCACAGATACGCAGTATTTT.

Ten or more counts support this clonotype. The rearrangement uses TRBV7-2 and TRBJ1-6, with D perhaps matching TRBD1 (5 bases). This CDR3 region has 14 residues. Germline V lookup: CDR1 SGHTA, CDR2 FQGNSA. The ends were cut back, 1 base at V and 13 bases at J, with 14 bases in the middle. The CDR3 reads CASSLGDPVVPLHF. The DNA of the CDR3 is TGTGCCAGCAGCTTAGGGGACCCGGTCGTTCCCCTCCACTTT. The complete variable domain, with remaining parts taken from reference TRBV7-2 and TRBJ1-6, reads GAGVSQSPSNKVTEKGKDVELRCDPISGHTALYWYRQSLGQGLEFLIYFQGNSAPDKSGLPSDRFSAERTGGSVSTLTIQRTQQEDSAVYLCASSLGDPVVPLHFGNGTRLTVT.

V usage is TRBV5-1 and J usage is TRBJ1-1; 7 bases are a match to TRBD1. This CDR3 region has 15 residues. Germline CDR1 SGHRS, CDR2 YFSETQ. The junction had 11 bases not matched to a gene; V was cut back by 5 bases and J by 4 bases. The CDR3 is CASRAEGAGRTEAFF. The CDR3 nucleotides are TGCGCCAGCAGAGCCGAGGGGGCCGGGCGCACTGAAGCTTTCTTT. Together with reference TRBV5-1 and TRBJ1-1, the CDR3 gives the full variable domain: KAGVTQTPRYLIKTRGQQVTLSCSPISGHRSVSWYQQTPGQGLQFLFEYFSETQRNKGNFPGRFSGRQFSNSRSEMNVSTLELGDSALYLCASRAEGAGRTEAFFGQGTRLTVV.

In this sample, this clonotype turned up a few times. The V call is TRBV28, the J call TRBJ2-1, with D perhaps TRBD2 (5 bases). CDR3 length: 15 residues. CDR1 MDHEN and CDR2 SYDVKM come from the germline V gene. V shed 3 bases and J shed 4 bases, with 13 bases lying between them. This CDR3 reads CASSFRRRDYNEQFF. CDR3 nucleotide sequence: TGTGCCAGCAGTTTCCGGCGACGGGATTACAATGAGCAGTTCTTC.

The chain recombines TRBV10-3 with TRBJ2-5; 7 bases align to TRBD1. This CDR3 contains 14 residues. The V gene end was trimmed by 6 bases and the J gene end by 5 bases; junction bases not matched to a gene: 9. Germline assignment: CDR1 ENHRY and CDR2 SYGVKD. The DNA for the CDR3 is TGTGCCATCAGACGGGACAGTGGGGAGGAGACCCAGTACTTC. Translation: CAIRRDSGEETQYF.